The T cell receptor (beta chain) described here comes from a study of cytotoxic CD8 clonotypes in ibrutinib-treated CLL. Study-level information: Investigators reported roughly 25 partial and 2 complete responses; after median about 74 months, approximately 15 patients remained remitted and 12 progressed. Sequencing produced an average of about 280,000 productive templates and 85,000 to 100,000 productive rearrangements per sample.

General observations from the study: Public clonotypes occurred uncommonly; on treatment, they contracted or remained stable. The study found clonality rose at ibrutinib response, then fell toward baseline at progression.

The assay was immunoSEQ multiplex PCR, and TCRdb's table has in-frame clones only and misses some. The table shows some 20,000 clones, with about 75% occurring only once. On this clone itself: Its antigen is not known.

V was clipped by 6 bases and J by 4 bases; unmatched bases: 9. Germline CDR1 SGHVS, CDR2 FNYEAQ. The CDR3 extends over 18 amino acids. This specimen was PBMCs, taken before ibrutinib treatment. The receptor's source is a human donor with chronic lymphocytic leukemia. This chain uses TRBV7-6 with TRBJ2-2; TRBD2 matches 15 bases. The CDR3 reads CASSSGLAGGLVTGELFF. For the CDR3, the DNA is TGTGCCAGCAGTAGTGGACTAGCGGGGGGGCTGGTCACCGGGGAGCTGTTTTTT.